Sequencing of this TCR beta chain was carried out in a study of T-cell reconstitution after alpha-beta-depleted transplantation in children (TCRdb year 2016). About the investigation overall: T-cell immune reconstitution after TCRalphabeta/CD19-depleted allogeneic hematopoietic cell transplantation in children was quantitatively tracked in the study by means of TCR repertoire profiling. General findings and caveats noted by the study authors: In some patients, the high TCRbeta diversity seen at day 60 was put down to recipient T cells and intrathymic progenitors that had survived conditioning. The apparently early alphabetaT-cell count recovery about two months after transplant was reportedly dependent on only several hundred rapidly expanded clones derived from non-depleted graft cells. Over subsequent months, a decline in hyperexpanded clone frequencies was noted, and after one year, T-cell counts and TCRbeta diversity were mostly ascribed to newly produced T cells.

Reading from cysteine to phenylalanine, the CDR3 counts 19 amino acids. CDR3 DNA only is kept here, 57 bases in frame from base 1. As encoded in the germline V gene, CDR1 is MGHRA while CDR2 is YSYEKL. V is reduced by 0 bases and J by 6 bases, leaving a spacing of 24 bases between them. This clonotype was recorded many times. Its binding antigen is unknown. The input lacks base qualities; no much larger clone sits a single base away. Libraries were built with PCR. The run used an Illumina HiSeq 2500. TCR libraries were prepared with molecular barcoding, using unique molecular identifiers to normalize TCRbeta repertoire quantification. TCRdb itself trimmed the public reads at Q25 with fastp, ran MiXCR and retained productive beta chains. Here each entry gathers all rows of one CDR3 protein and keeps the most common genes and DNA. In all, the sample holds 40,000 to 55,000 distinct CDR3 sequences, and about 10% of those were seen once. The top ten constitute 27% of the sample.

The meaning of the sample's time point label: day 60 (about 2 months) after transplantation. This specimen's treatment or condition label, per the study, means: allogeneic hematopoietic cell transplantation with graft depleted of TCRalphabeta T cells and CD19 B cells. The children who served as transplant recipients had been given grafts of TCRalphabeta/CD19-depleted allogeneic hematopoietic cells. The receptor's source is a male patient between 2 and 15 years old who had a stem cell transplant for chronic granulomatous disease, so the T cells may come from the graft donor. This chain is built from TRBV4-1 and TRBJ1-5; the D segment could be TRBD1, given 6 matching bases. Here the sequenced sample was PBMCs, mostly from graft donor cells, taken 60 days after TCRalphabeta/CD19-depleted stem cell transplant. The CDR3 loop reads CASSQDPGHLIVGGQPQHF. The nucleotides read TGCGCCAGCAGCCAAGACCCGGGACACCTCATCGTCGGGGGTCAGCCCCAGCATTTT.